This TCR beta chain was sequenced in a study of regulatory T cells in long-lasting Graves disease. Whole-study results and caveats: Relative to new patients (roughly 900), persistent patients exhibited greater sharing of public clonotypes (around 2,800). Persistent disease exhibited a predilection for TRBV28, TRBJ1-2 and TRBJ2-5.

Time point defined: newly diagnosed GD, antithyroid drugs for less than 3 months. From RNA extracted from PBMCs, the TCR library was made. This clonotype was seen ten or more times. Its antigen is unknown. To make TCR beta libraries, researchers used iRepertoire HTBI primers and Arm-PCR of CDR3 regions. TCRdb fed the multiplex PCR reads into MiXCR, producing one record per CDR3 protein. The table has about 620,000 distinct CDR3 sequences, roughly 15% seen once. Germline CDR1 reads SGHVS; CDR2 reads FQNEAQ. The CDR3 contains 15 residues. Trimming stripped 4 bases from V and 5 bases from J, with 16 bases between. This sample was shared with a second study, whose subject was T cells in Graves' hyperthyroidism and ophthalmopathy. That paper notes: HTBI primers were the set used in a first-round RT-PCR of the TCR CDR3. Ophthalmopathy cases were set apart from stable hyperthyroidism by a 13 V-J model.

This receptor was identified in a woman aged 25 to 45 with Graves disease. V gene TRBV7-8 combines with J gene TRBJ2-3; D tentatively reads TRBD1 or TRBD2 (5 bases each). Here the sequenced sample was peripheral blood mononuclear cells (PBMCs), taken at new diagnosis, from a patient treated with antithyroid drugs. This CDR3 reads CASSSPPGPGDTQYF. The CDR3 DNA reads TGTGCCAGCAGCTCGCCCCCGGGACCAGGAGATACGCAGTATTTT. The variable domain in full, completed from reference TRBV7-8 and TRBJ2-3, reads GAGVSQSPRYKVAKRGQDVALRCDPISGHVSLFWYQQALGQGPEFLTYFQNEAQLDKSGLPSDRFFAERPEGSVSTLKIQRTQQEDSAVYLCASSSPPGPGDTQYFGPGTRLTVL.